The 14 T cell receptor beta chains in this list originate from one sample, sequenced in a study of response to subunit inactivated influenza vaccine. MiXCR was run by TCRdb on the RT-PCR reads, yielding one entry per CDR3 protein. The sample lists about 650,000 distinct CDR3 sequences, roughly 15% occurring once. Sample: PBMCs from blood, taken approximately 15 days before vaccination. The receptor source for this set is a man between 50 and 59 years old who received an inactivated influenza vaccine.

This clonotype was observed many times. This sequence joins TRBV5-1 and TRBJ2-7; D is unresolved. Between the trimmed V and J ends, which lost 0 bases and 0 bases, there was a span of 7 bases. This CDR3 is 14 amino acids long. Germline assignment: CDR1 SGHRS and CDR2 YFSETQ. CDR3 sequence reads: CASSLDSSSYEQYF. Here the CDR3 DNA reads TGCGCCAGCAGCTTGGACAGTAGCTCCTACGAGCAGTACTTC.

This clonotype came up many times. J is TRBJ2-5 and V is TRBV11-2, with D possibly being TRBD1 (6 bases). Germline V gene sequence: CDR1 SGHAT, CDR2 FQNNGV. V lost 3 bases to trimming and J lost 2 bases, with 13 bases between them. The CDR3 loop spans 15 amino acids. The chain's CDR3 is CASSFGTHSQETQYF. CDR3 in DNA: TGTGCCAGCAGCTTTGGGACACACTCACAAGAGACCCAGTACTTC.

This clonotype was observed a few times. CDR3 region: CASSLEVGGELFF. CDR3 bases: TGCGCCAGCAGCTTGGAGGTTGGTGGAGAACTGTTTTTT. This chain uses TRBV5-1 with TRBJ2-2, with no clear D. Per the germline V gene, CDR1 is SGHRS and CDR2 is YFSETQ. The CDR3 contains 13 residues. V lost 0 bases and J lost 14, with 14 bases in between.

The rearrangement joins TRBV29-1 to TRBJ1-4; perhaps TRBD1 as D (5 bases). The V gene's germline CDR1 is SQVTM and CDR2 ANQGSEA. The length of the CDR3 is 15 residues. Trimming cost V 1 base and J 4 bases, with 13 bases left between them. The CDR3 protein is CSVEARDGFNEKLFF. The CDR3 DNA reads TGCAGCGTTGAAGCCCGGGACGGTTTTAATGAAAAACTGTTTTTT.

This clonotype was seen a few times. The chain joins TRBV7-9 to TRBJ2-1, with TRBD2 identical over 14 bases. Trimming cost V 5 bases and J 10 bases; bases outside gene matches: 10. CDR1 is SEHNR and CDR2 is FQNEAQ in the germline V gene (reference sequence). The CDR3 is 16 amino acids. The CDR3 region is CASSPQGTSGSGEQFF. The CDR3 coding sequence is TGTGCCAGCAGCCCACAGGGGACTAGCGGGAGCGGGGAGCAGTTCTTC. The full variable domain, in which reference TRBV7-9 and TRBJ2-1 provide the parts outside the CDR3, is DTGVSQNPRHKITKRGQNVTFRCDPISEHNRLYWYRQTLGQGPEFLTYFQNEAQLEKSRLLSDRFSAERPKGSFSTLEIQRTEQGDSAMYLCASSPQGTSGSGEQFFGPGTRLTVL.

This clonotype has a handful of counts. This rearrangement joins TRBV5-1 to TRBJ2-5, with D possibly being TRBD1 (6 bases). The CDR3 extends over 13 amino acids. Germline V lookup: CDR1 SGHRS, CDR2 YFSETQ. Trimming shortened V by 3 bases and J by 7 bases, and 13 bases separated the two germline ends. CDR3 amino acids: CASSSQGSLTQYF. DNA for the CDR3: TGCGCCAGCAGCTCCCAGGGGTCCCTGACCCAGTACTTC.

The rearrangement links TRBV10-3 to TRBJ2-2; D gene uncertain. This CDR3 region has 12 residues. Germline V gene data show CDR1 as ENHRY and CDR2 as SYGVKD. The V gene lost 6 bases and the J gene lost 4 bases, with 6 bases spanning the gap. CDR3 sequence: CAISAITGELFF. CDR3 coding DNA: TGTGCCATCAGCGCCATCACCGGGGAGCTGTTTTTT.

J is TRBJ2-2 and V is TRBV5-5, with D perhaps TRBD1 (5 bases). CDR1 SGHKS and CDR2 YYEKEE come from the germline V gene (reference sequence). Trimming took 1 base from V and 5 from J, leaving 15 bases between them. This CDR3 is built from 16 residues. Written as DNA, the CDR3 is TGTGCCAGCAGCTTGAGGGCAGGGATGGGAACCGGGGAGCTGTTTTTT. Translating it yields CASSLRAGMGTGELFF.

The chain has TRBV20-1 and TRBJ2-4; 8 bases are shared with TRBD2. CDR1 is DFQATT and CDR2 is SNEGSKA in the germline V gene (reference sequence). Unmatched junction bases numbered 3, after V lost 0 bases and J lost 2 bases. The CDR3 runs 15 residues. In DNA form, the CDR3 reads TGCAGTGCTAGAGATTGGACTAGCTCCAAAAACATTCAGTACTTC. It is translated as CSARDWTSSKNIQYF.

Ten or more counts support this clonotype. The rearrangement links TRBV11-2 to TRBJ2-3, with TRBD2 identical over 14 bases. Per the germline V gene, CDR1 is SGHAT and CDR2 is FQNNGV. J gave up 6 bases and V 3 bases, and 8 bases lay outside the gene matches. This CDR3 spans 17 amino acids. The CDR3 spells CASSLETSGGAWDTQYF. The CDR3 DNA reads as TGTGCCAGCAGCTTGGAGACTAGCGGGGGGGCATGGGATACGCAGTATTTT.

The chain combines TRBV25-1 with TRBJ2-7; D perhaps matches TRBD1 (5 bases). Trimming stripped 2 bases from V and 4 bases from J, with 6 bases between. This CDR3 is built from 12 residues. Germline loops: CDR1 MGHDK, CDR2 SYGVNS. The CDR3 coding sequence is TGTGCCAGCAGTGAAGGACATTACGAGCAGTACTTC. This gives the protein CASSEGHYEQYF.

The chain recombines TRBV28 with TRBJ2-1; TRBD2 matches 8 bases. V lost 8 bases to trimming and J lost 1 base; unmatched junction nucleotides: 10. Germline loops: CDR1 MDHEN, CDR2 SYDVKM. CDR3 length: 16 amino acids. CDR3 coding DNA: TGTGCCAGCCTCAACCGCTGCGGGAGGTCCTACAATGAGCAGTTCTTC. Translating it yields CASLNRCGRSYNEQFF.

The chain carries TRBV10-3 and TRBJ2-3, with unresolved D. V lost 8 bases and J lost 0, with 12 bases in between. The CDR3 spans 14 residues. Looked up from germline, CDR1 is ENHRY and CDR2 is SYGVKD. CDR3 region: CAIGKATSTDTQYF. The CDR3, as DNA: TGTGCCATCGGAAAGGCAACTAGCACAGATACGCAGTATTTT.

With respect to this clonotype: This may be a read error: a much more frequent sequence differs by one nucleotide. The rearrangement joins TRBV29-1 to TRBJ2-3; 10 bases align to TRBD2. V gave up 7 bases and J gave up 5 bases; unmatched junction bases: 12. The germline CDR1 and CDR2 sequences are SQVTM and ANQGSEA. CDR3 size: 15 residues. DNA of the CDR3: TGCAGCGCCGTCGGAATAGCGGGAGGTAGAGATACGCAGTATTTT. It is translated as CSAVGIAGGRDTQYF.